The T cell receptor (beta chain) under discussion was sequenced for a study of blood T cell repertoires in COVID-19 (dated by TCRdb to about 2020). Context from the whole study: Samples from collaborators originated in the United States, Italy and Spain and spanned both the acute and convalescent phases of COVID-19. The material from the prospective study consisted of cDNA or gDNA derived from T cells, B-cell-depleted T cells, or PBMCs. The dataset comprised deeply sampled blood TCRbeta repertoires from subjects exposed to, actively infected with, or recovered from COVID-19. The repertoires were made available in a free public database intended to serve as a resource for research on the immune response to SARS-CoV-2. Samples came from the ongoing ImmuneRACE study (first 160 participants) plus 1,254 subjects from 6 global collaborators. A de-identified subject ID, COVID-19 status, age in years and sex were almost always included in the sample metadata. Where available, HLA class I and class II types were obtained from metadata supplied by the sample provider rather than from assay-based typing.

Summary of the overall study and its limitations: The amount of clinical and demographic metadata varied by source and participant and was provided uncurated.

As concerns this clone: Its antigen specificity is not known. The input lacks base qualities; no much larger clone sits a single base away.

Each collaborating institution followed its own protocols to collect whole blood in K2EDTA tubes. For TCRbeta analysis, collaborators shipped samples as frozen whole blood, isolated PBMCs, or DNA extracted from either of those sample types. The CDR3 measures 13 amino acids from cysteine to phenylalanine. CDR3 DNA only is kept here, 39 bases in frame from base 1. Based on the germline V gene, the CDR1 and CDR2 sequences are MNHEY and SVGAGI. V loses 6 bases, J loses 3 bases, and the germline ends lie 8 bases apart. The immunoSEQ Assay, a bias-controlled multiplex PCR, was used to amplify TCRbeta CDR3 regions from genomic DNA. As for how the authors treated the data: The number of nucleated cells in each sample was estimated by amplification of reference gene primers within the assay. To quantify the absolute abundance of each unique TCRbeta CDR3 rearrangement, sequence reads were collapsed and filtered. Productive Simpson clonality was computed per sample as the square root of Simpson's diversity index over productive rearrangements. Not all clones reach the TCRdb copy of this immuneACCESS table, which keeps in-frame sequences only. Checked studies attribute under half of the gap to unresolved V genes and leave the rest unexplained. That table supplies the V and J calls and clone size; D and trimming were determined from the DNA. This sample gives 150,000 to 200,000 clones in total; around 81% of them show up just once. Over 2% of the sample belongs to the ten largest clones.

The V and J genes are TRBV6-5 and TRBJ2-2; matching of 5 bases hints at TRBD2 as the D gene. Sequencing input: peripheral blood. The sequence derives from a human donor with acute or convalescent COVID-19. The donor label of this sample is uncertain. The CDR3 region reads CASRREHTGELFF. The DNA is TGTGCCAGCAGGAGGGAACACACCGGGGAGCTGTTTTTT.